The clone carrying this T cell receptor beta chain was seen repeatedly, ten times or more. This sample is drawn from a study of T cells in Graves' hyperthyroidism and ophthalmopathy. Researchers amplified the TCR beta CDR3 regions from RNA transcripts. HTBI primers were employed in a first-round RT-PCR of the TCR CDR3. MiXCR was run by TCRdb on the multiplex PCR reads, yielding one entry per CDR3 protein. Among hundreds of thousands of distinct CDR3 sequences, about 20% were seen once, and the ten largest hold over 30%. J gave up 9 bases and V 8 bases, and 8 bases lay outside the gene matches. Germline lookup yields CDR1 SGHAT and CDR2 FQNNGV. CDR3 length: 14 amino acids.

This TCR derives from a man between 25 and 39 years old with Graves' ophthalmopathy. The sequenced sample was blood. The chain employs TRBV11-2 and TRBJ2-1; TRBD1 agrees at 12 bases. The CDR3 nucleotides are TGTGCCAGCCGCCAGGGACAGGGGGCAGGTGAGCAGTTCTTC. This sequence encodes CASRQGQGAGEQFF. The variable domain in full, completed from reference TRBV11-2 and TRBJ2-1, reads EAGVAQSPRYKIIEKRQSVAFWCNPISGHATLYWYQQILGQGPKLLIQFQNNGVVDDSQLPKDRFSAERLKGVDSTLKIQPAKLEDSAVYLCASRQGQGAGEQFFGPGTRLTVL.